These 24 T cell receptor beta chains were all obtained from the same sample, sequenced in a study of blood T cell repertoires in COVID-19. Assay used: immunoSEQ multiplex PCR; TCRdb lists only in-frame clones, some missing. The sample holds 210,000 or so clones, less than 85% seen once. The sample comprised peripheral blood. These receptors were collected from a man aged 50-59 years who had recovered from COVID-19.

The V and J genes are TRBV6-2 or TRBV6-3 and TRBJ2-7, with D tentatively TRBD2 (5 bases). The length of the CDR3 is 18 residues. Trimming left V 0 bases short and J 3 bases short, with 21 bases between. Germline V gene lookup returns CDR1 MNHEY and CDR2 SVGEGT. CDR3 DNA sequence: TGTGCCAGCAGTTACTCAACCCCGCACGGGCAGGAGGACTACGAGCAGTACTTC. Protein product: CASSYSTPHGQEDYEQYF.

This clone was detected once. The chain has TRBV6-2 or TRBV6-3 and TRBJ2-7; TRBD2 agrees at 14 bases. V lost 5 bases and J lost 3; bases outside the gene matches: 9. The CDR3 length is 17 residues. CDR1 is MNHEY, CDR2 SVGEGT, per germline. The CDR3 region is CASSTPFGLAGGYEQYF. CDR3 sequence (DNA): TGTGCCAGCAGTACTCCCTTTGGACTAGCGGGGGGCTACGAGCAGTACTTC.

This sequence joins TRBV24-1 and TRBJ2-3; 8 bases line up with TRBD1. J was trimmed by 0 bases and V by 4 bases; bases with no gene match: 14. CDR1 is KGHDR and CDR2 is SFDVKD in the germline V gene. The CDR3 spans 19 residues. The CDR3 loop reads CATSEVVSDREDSTDTQYF. In DNA form, the CDR3 reads TGTGCCACCAGTGAGGTCGTATCGGACAGGGAGGATAGCACAGATACGCAGTATTTT.

The chain combines TRBV11-2 with TRBJ1-2; 11 nucleotides agree with TRBD1. J gave up 7 bases and V 5 bases, and 12 bases lay outside the gene matches. The CDR3 loop spans 16 amino acids. The germline V gene encodes CDR1 SGHAT and CDR2 FQNNGV. CDR3 in DNA: TGTGCCAGCAGCCCAGGGACAGGGGGAATACCGGGTGGCTACACCTTC. Residues: CASSPGTGGIPGGYTF. Filled out from reference TRBV11-2 and TRBJ1-2, the complete variable domain reads EAGVAQSPRYKIIEKRQSVAFWCNPISGHATLYWYQQILGQGPKLLIQFQNNGVVDDSQLPKDRFSAERLKGVDSTLKIQPAKLEDSAVYLCASSPGTGGIPGGYTFGSGTRLTVV.

This clone came up a few times. The chain combines TRBV25-1 with TRBJ2-2; TRBD1 agrees at 12 bases. The length of the CDR3 is 15 residues. Looked up from germline, CDR1 is MGHDK and CDR2 is SYGVNS. V dropped 4 bases and J dropped 4; count of bases not matched to a gene: 1. CDR3 sequence: CASSGDRGLTGELFF. Here the CDR3 DNA reads TGTGCCAGCAGTGGGGACAGGGGGCTCACCGGGGAGCTGTTTTTT.

The chain has TRBV11-2 and TRBJ2-2; 13 bases are a match to TRBD2. The CDR3 is 14 amino acids. V was clipped by 6 bases and J by 8 bases; unmatched bases: 3. Germline V lookup: CDR1 SGHAT, CDR2 FQNNGV. The CDR3 reads CASRGLAGSGELFF. The CDR3 DNA reads as TGTGCCAGCAGGGGACTAGCGGGATCGGGGGAGCTGTTTTTT.

V is TRBV7-2 and J is TRBJ2-3, with TRBD2 identical over 13 bases. The V gene end was trimmed by 5 bases and the J gene end by 5 bases; junction bases not matched to a gene: 13. Germline V gene data show CDR1 as SGHTA and CDR2 as FQGNSA. The CDR3 runs 18 residues. CDR3 nucleotides: TGTGCCAGCAGCCCCCGGAGGACTAGCGGGAGAACGGAAGATACGCAGTATTTT. Its translation: CASSPRRTSGRTEDTQYF.

The chain employs TRBV19 and TRBJ1-6; D might be TRBD1 (5 bases). Germline CDR1 LNHDA, CDR2 SQIVND (reference sequence). V shed 7 bases and J shed 0 bases, with 13 bases lying between them. The CDR3 loop spans 16 amino acids. For the CDR3, the DNA is TGTGCCAGTAACCGACAGCAAAGCTCCTATAATTCACCCCTCCACTTT. Amino acid sequence: CASNRQQSSYNSPLHF.

The gene calls are TRBV4-2 and TRBJ2-7; possibly TRBD1 for D (6 bases). The CDR3 runs 15 residues. With 3 bases removed from V and 3 bases from J, the gap between germline ends came to 15 bases. CDR1 LGHNA and CDR2 YNFKEQ come from the germline V gene. The CDR3 sequence is CASSHTGLSDYEQYF. CDR3 nucleotide sequence: TGTGCCAGCAGCCACACAGGGTTGTCCGACTACGAGCAGTACTTC.

The gene calls are TRBV4-3 and TRBJ1-1; D remains unclear. Per the germline V gene, CDR1 is LGHNA and CDR2 is YSLEER. The CDR3 is 15 residues long. V gave up 0 bases and J gave up 0 bases, with 8 bases separating them. The CDR3 DNA follows: TGCGCCAGCAGCCAAGAGACTAAAATGAACACTGAAGCTTTCTTT. Its translation is CASSQETKMNTEAFF.

This clone occurred once. The chain uses TRBV27 and TRBJ2-7, with TRBD1 matching 10 bases. The CDR3 contains 19 residues. The germline gives CDR1 MNHEY, CDR2 SMNVEV (reference sequence). V gave up 1 base and J gave up 3 bases; unmatched junction bases: 15. The CDR3 region is CASSLFPGTGAKSSYEQYF. For the CDR3, the DNA is TGTGCCAGCAGTTTATTCCCCGGGACAGGGGCGAAGAGTAGCTACGAGCAGTACTTC.

This sequence joins TRBV5-1 and TRBJ2-2; 7 positions match TRBD2. V lost 7 bases and J lost 3; bases outside the gene matches: 9. Looked up from germline, CDR1 is SGHRS and CDR2 is YFSETQ. The CDR3 covers 15 residues. This CDR3 reads CASSSAGADTGELFF. The CDR3 coding sequence is TGCGCCAGCTCCTCCGCGGGAGCTGACACCGGGGAGCTGTTTTTT.

The chain uses TRBV27 and TRBJ1-2; a weak D match, TRBD1 (6 bases). The CDR3 runs to 13 residues. Trimming took off 8 bases at V and 2 bases at J, with 12 bases between the two ends. CDR1 is MNHEY, CDR2 SMNVEV, per germline (reference sequence). Here the CDR3 reads CASADRENYGYTF. The CDR3 DNA reads TGTGCCAGCGCGGACAGAGAGAACTATGGCTACACCTTC.

The chain employs TRBV24-1 and TRBJ1-1; 10 bases agree with TRBD1. The J segment lost 11 bases and the V segment lost 4 bases, leaving 6 bases of the junction unmatched. The CDR3 spans 13 residues. Germline CDR1 KGHDR, CDR2 SFDVKD. The CDR3 loop reads CATSDRQGARAFF. The DNA for the CDR3 is TGTGCCACCAGTGACAGACAGGGGGCGCGGGCTTTCTTT.

This clone appeared once. The chain employs TRBV5-6 and TRBJ2-7, with 9 positions matching TRBD2. Germline values: CDR1 SGHDT, CDR2 YYEEEE. This CDR3 comprises 15 residues. V lost 1 base and J lost 2; bases outside the gene matches: 4. CDR3 nucleotides: TGTGCCAGCAGCTTGCTAGCGGGATTCGCCTACGAGCAGTACTTC. Translation gives CASSLLAGFAYEQYF.

This clone was counted a few times. V is TRBV7-6 and J is TRBJ2-7, with D unclear. The CDR3 consists of 14 residues. Germline CDR1 and CDR2: SGHVS and FNYEAQ. V lost 1 base and J lost 6, with 13 bases in between. The CDR3 DNA follows: TGTGCCAGCAGCTTAGATTCTTCTTTGGCCGAGCAGTACTTC. Protein product: CASSLDSSLAEQYF.

The gene calls are TRBV11-2 and TRBJ2-5; 9 bases match TRBD2. V gave up 1 base and J gave up 0 bases; unmatched junction bases: 6. The CDR3 length is 17 residues. Germline CDR1 SGHAT, CDR2 FQNNGV. The CDR3 sequence: CASSLGGLAGNQETQYF. CDR3 nucleotide sequence: TGTGCCAGCAGCTTAGGTGGGCTAGCGGGGAACCAAGAGACCCAGTACTTC. Full variable domain (remainder filled in from reference TRBV11-2 and TRBJ2-5): EAGVAQSPRYKIIEKRQSVAFWCNPISGHATLYWYQQILGQGPKLLIQFQNNGVVDDSQLPKDRFSAERLKGVDSTLKIQPAKLEDSAVYLCASSLGGLAGNQETQYFGPGTRLLVL.

V is TRBV5-4 and J is TRBJ2-3; the match to TRBD2 covers 7 bases. The CDR3 runs to 15 residues. The germline V gene encodes CDR1 SGHNT and CDR2 YYREEE (reference sequence). V shed 2 bases, J shed 6 bases, and the junction held 9 bases outside the gene matches. CDR3 sequence (DNA): TGTGCCAGCAGCTTTCCTAGCGGAACGGCGGATACGCAGTATTTT. Its translation is CASSFPSGTADTQYF.

The CDR3 reads CASSEYPPGRDYNYGYTF. CDR3 bases: TGTGCCAGCAGCGAGTACCCCCCTGGACGGGACTATAACTATGGCTACACCTTC. The chain links TRBV27 to TRBJ1-2; D might be TRBD1 (5 bases). Germline-derived CDR1 and CDR2 are MNHEY and SMNVEV (reference sequence). The CDR3 totals 18 residues. Trimming pared 6 bases from V and 1 base from J, leaving 24 bases between.

This chain joins TRBV3-1 (or the pseudogene TRBV3-2) and TRBJ2-5; D ambiguous. V lost 1 base and J lost 0, with 6 bases in between. The CDR3 sequence is 14 residues long. Per the germline V gene, CDR1 is LGHDT and CDR2 is YNNKEL (reference sequence). The chain's CDR3 is CASSQAGYQETQYF. The DNA for the CDR3 is TGTGCCAGCAGCCAAGCGGGTTACCAAGAGACCCAGTACTTC.

This chain links TRBV18 with TRBJ2-7; 7 bases are shared with TRBD2. CDR1 is KGHSH and CDR2 is LQKENI in the germline V gene. CDR3 length: 13 amino acids. The V segment lost 3 bases and the J segment 5 bases; nucleotides outside the gene matches: 4. The CDR3 bases are TGTGCCAGCTCACCGGGAGGGACTGACGAGCAGTACTTC. Translation gives CASSPGGTDEQYF.

The chain carries TRBV6-2 or TRBV6-3 and TRBJ1-6; no reliable D call. The germline CDR1 and CDR2 sequences are MNHEY and SVGEGT. V shed 2 bases and J shed 3 bases, with 14 bases lying between them. CDR3 size: 17 residues. Written as DNA, the CDR3 is TGTGCCAGCAGTTACGGCGACCGATACTACTATAATTCACCCCTCCACTTT. It yields the protein CASSYGDRYYYNSPLHF.

This rearrangement joins TRBV30 to TRBJ2-7; TRBD2 aligns across 10 bases. Germline V gene lookup returns CDR1 GTSNPN and CDR2 SVGIG (reference sequence). Trimming at V came to 0 bases and at J to 6 bases, leaving 8 bases not matched to a gene. The CDR3 contains 15 residues. CDR3 nucleotides: TGTGCCTGGAGTGTACTAGCGGGGATGTTGGGCGAGCAGTACTTC. As protein: CAWSVLAGMLGEQYF. The full variable domain, with the rest looked up from reference TRBV30 and TRBJ2-7, is SQTIHQWPATLVQPVGSPLSLECTVEGTSNPNLYWYRQAAGRGLQLLFYSVGIGQISSEVPQNLSASRPQDRQFILSSKKLLLSDSGFYLCAWSVLAGMLGEQYFGPGTRLTVT.

The chain uses TRBV5-4 and TRBJ2-3, with 10 nucleotides matching TRBD2. CDR1 is SGHNT, CDR2 YYREEE, per germline (reference sequence). This CDR3 spans 15 amino acids. The V gene end was trimmed by 4 bases and the J gene end by 4 bases; junction bases not matched to a gene: 6. CDR3 nucleotide sequence: TGTGCCAGCAGCCCTGGACTAGCGGCATCAGATACGCAGTATTTT. It specifies CASSPGLAASDTQYF. The full variable domain, completed using reference TRBV5-4 and TRBJ2-3, is ETGVTQSPTHLIKTRGQQVTLRCSSQSGHNTVSWYQQALGQGPQFIFQYYREEENGRGNFPPRFSGLQFPNYSSELNVNALELDDSALYLCASSPGLAASDTQYFGPGTRLTVL.